Each of the 16 T cell receptor beta chains below was sequenced from the same sample in a study of T cell responses to AZD1222 COVID-19 vaccine. Libraries were prepared by immunoSEQ multiplex PCR; TCRdb keeps only in-frame clonotypes and omits some of them. The sample comprises 85,000 to 130,000 clones, roughly 88% of which are singletons, and approximately 5% rests with the top ten. The source material was peripheral blood, sampled on day 0 of AZD1222 vaccination. Receptors originate from an adult in good health.

Comment on this clone: Germline is not matched at one junction end, which may reflect a read error. DNA of the CDR3: TGTGCCAGCAGTCTAATTGGACAGGGTATTACGACCTTT. Translated: CASSLIGQGITTF. The V gene is TRBV25-1, the J gene TRBJ1-2, with TRBD1 identical over 8 bases. The CDR3 extends over 13 amino acids. Germline loops: CDR1 MGHDK, CDR2 SYGVNS.

This rearrangement joins TRBV9 to TRBJ1-3; possible D gene TRBD1, 5 bases. CDR3 length: 16 residues. Trimming removed 3 bases at V and 0 bases at J, with 13 bases between. CDR1 SGDLS and CDR2 YYNGEE come from the germline V gene. DNA of the CDR3: TGTGCCAGCAGCGCCACAGGAATCTCCTCTGGAAACACCATATATTTT. This encodes CASSATGISSGNTIYF.

This clone was counted once. J is TRBJ1-5 and V is TRBV6-6, with D tentatively TRBD1 (6 bases). The CDR3 is 14 amino acids. V was clipped by 7 bases and J by 5 bases, with 15 bases between them. Germline V gene data show CDR1 as MNHNY and CDR2 as SVGAGI (reference sequence). The CDR3 DNA sequence: TGTGCCAGCAATAAACAGGGTGGCGATCAGCCCCAGCATTTT. Its protein is CASNKQGGDQPQHF.

In this sample, this clone turned up a few times. The chain recombines TRBV5-5 with TRBJ2-7, with 7 nucleotides matching TRBD1. The CDR3 loop spans 17 amino acids. The V segment lost 0 bases and the J segment 3 bases; nucleotides outside the gene matches: 12. Germline values: CDR1 SGHKS, CDR2 YYEKEE (reference sequence). In DNA form, the CDR3 reads TGTGCCAGCAGCTTGGAGGGGACAGCCCCTTTGCGCTACGAGCAGTACTTC. It is translated as CASSLEGTAPLRYEQYF.

V gene TRBV2 combines with J gene TRBJ2-2, with 8 bases aligning to TRBD2. From germline, CDR1 is SNHLY and CDR2 FYNNEI. The CDR3 loop spans 14 amino acids. Trimming cost V 7 bases and J 6 bases; bases outside gene matches: 7. The DNA for the CDR3 is TGTGCCAGCATGGGCGGGAGGAGGTCCGGGGAGCTGTTTTTT. It translates to CASMGGRRSGELFF.

This sequence joins TRBV12-3 or TRBV12-4 and TRBJ1-4; maybe TRBD1 (6 bases). The CDR3 spans 13 residues. Trimming took off 5 bases at V and 4 bases at J, with 8 bases between the two ends. CDR3 sequence reads: CASSHRVNEKLFF. CDR3 nucleotides: TGTGCCAGCAGTCACAGGGTTAATGAAAAACTGTTTTTT.

This chain links TRBV4-2 with TRBJ2-2; D remains ambiguous. The CDR3 length is 15 residues. Germline assignment: CDR1 LGHNA and CDR2 YNFKEQ. The V gene lost 0 bases and the J gene lost 4 bases, with 9 bases spanning the gap. CDR3 residues: CASSQESRLTGELFF. The CDR3 DNA is TGTGCCAGCAGCCAAGAAAGTCGGCTCACCGGGGAGCTGTTTTTT.

CDR3 amino acids: CASSLSDLGGYTF. CDR3 sequence (DNA): TGTGCCAGCAGTTTATCGGACCTGGGAGGCTACACCTTC. The chain links TRBV28 to TRBJ1-2; no clear D. Germline loops: CDR1 MDHEN, CDR2 SYDVKM. This CDR3 has 13 amino acids. The V end lost 1 base, the J end lost 8 bases, and 11 bases lay between the germline ends.

CDR3 protein: CASSPPGQGVGGTEAFF. DNA of the CDR3: TGCGCCAGCAGCCCCCCGGGACAGGGCGTAGGTGGCACTGAAGCTTTCTTT. This sequence joins TRBV5-1 and TRBJ1-1, with 9 bases matching TRBD1. The CDR3 loop spans 17 amino acids. Unmatched junction bases numbered 14, after V lost 4 bases and J lost 4 bases. Looked up from germline, CDR1 is SGHRS and CDR2 is YFSETQ.

The CDR3 bases are TGTGCCAGCAGTTACTCGACTTCCTACGAGCAGTACTTC. Protein: CASSYSTSYEQYF. The chain joins TRBV6-5 to TRBJ2-7; D not resolved. The germline V gene has CDR1 MNHEY and CDR2 SVGAGI. V lost 0 bases, J lost 1 base, and 4 bases lay in between. The CDR3 covers 13 residues.

The chain recombines TRBV6-5 with TRBJ2-1, with 12 bases lining up with TRBD2. The CDR3 totals 15 residues. Germline loops: CDR1 MNHEY, CDR2 SVGAGI. V lost 6 bases, J lost 8 bases, and 8 bases stayed unmatched. In DNA form, the CDR3 reads TGTGCCAGCAGGGGGGGACTAGCGGGTGCACATGAGCAGTTCTTC. This encodes CASRGGLAGAHEQFF.

The chain carries TRBV4-1 and TRBJ1-1; a possible D gene is TRBD1 (6 bases). This CDR3 comprises 14 residues. Germline V gene data show CDR1 as MGHRA and CDR2 as YSYEKL. V was trimmed by 3 bases and J by 1 base, leaving 9 bases between them. Here the CDR3 DNA reads TGCGCCAGCAGCCACCCGGGACAGAACACTGAAGCTTTCTTT. It is translated as CASSHPGQNTEAFF.

This chain joins TRBV7-9 and TRBJ2-1; D gene unclear. V gave up 5 bases and J gave up 7 bases, with 12 bases separating them. The CDR3 runs to 13 residues. Germline lookup yields CDR1 SEHNR and CDR2 FQNEAQ (reference sequence). CDR3 loop: CASSKGPGNEQFF. The CDR3 coding sequence is TGTGCCAGCAGCAAAGGACCTGGGAATGAGCAGTTCTTC.

V is TRBV7-8 and J is TRBJ2-2; D unresolved. Trimming left V 4 bases short and J 9 bases short, with 3 bases between. Germline CDR1 SGHVS, CDR2 FQNEAQ. CDR3 length: 10 amino acids. CDR3 protein: CASSSRELFF. In DNA form, the CDR3 reads TGTGCCAGCAGCTCCCGGGAGCTGTTTTTT.

This clone was detected only once. This chain joins TRBV3-1 (or the pseudogene TRBV3-2) and TRBJ1-3; D is undetermined. The length of the CDR3 is 16 residues. CDR1 is LGHDT and CDR2 is YNNKEL in the germline V gene (reference sequence). Trimming removed 2 bases at V and 4 bases at J, with 15 bases between. The CDR3, as DNA: TGTGCCAGCAGCCAAAAGCCCCCCTTCGGAGGAAACACCATATATTTT. This encodes CASSQKPPFGGNTIYF.

The CDR3 loop is CASSDKGLGGYTF. DNA for the CDR3: TGTGCCAGCAGTGACAAGGGTTTGGGTGGCTACACCTTC. The genes are TRBV25-1 and TRBJ1-2; D call uncertain. Trimming took 3 bases from V and 7 from J, leaving 12 bases between them. The CDR3 runs 13 residues. Germline assignment: CDR1 MGHDK and CDR2 SYGVNS.